The sequence of this T cell receptor beta chain was determined in a study of T cell responses to AZD1222 COVID-19 vaccine. TCRdb's table, derived via immunoSEQ multiplex PCR, lists solely in-frame clones and lacks some. The sample shows 110,000 to 150,000 clones, 80% to 90% of them seen only once. The sequenced sample was peripheral blood, obtained on day 0 of AZD1222 vaccination. The source is an adult in good health.

The CDR3 loop reads CASSSAVPNEKLFF. The CDR3, as DNA: TGCGCCAGCTCATCGGCGGTACCTAATGAAAAACTGTTTTTT. The gene calls are TRBV5-1 and TRBJ1-4; D unresolved. V was trimmed by 7 bases and J by 3 bases, leaving 13 bases between them. Germline V lookup: CDR1 SGHRS, CDR2 YFSETQ. This CDR3 contains 14 residues.